Following are 20 T cell receptor beta chains from one sample sequenced in a study of CD8+ T cells in alopecia areata (dated by TCRdb to 2016 to 2018). Library construction relied on the immunoSEQ multiplex PCR assay. To provide template for TCR sequencing, every sample had RNA extracted and reverse transcribed into cDNA. The immuneACCESS repertoire file appears here via TCRdb, limited to in-frame rearrangements. These files lack a portion of the clones; in checked studies, under half of the deficit traces to unresolved V genes, and the cause of the others is not known. Here the sample has 110,000 or so clones; 45% to 60% occur a single time. About 23% of the sample is in the top ten clones. Source material: NKG2D-low CD8+ T cells sorted from blood. What this sample's cell subset or site label stands for: sorted CD8+ NKG2D-low blood T cells. The receptors stem from a human donor with alopecia areata.

About this clone itself: Other nucleotide sequences from this sample produce the same CDR3. The V and J genes are TRBV25-1 and TRBJ2-1, with TRBD2 as a possible D gene (5 bases). V lost 4 bases and J lost 8, with 6 bases in between. CDR1 and CDR2 from the germline V gene are MGHDK and SYGVNS. This CDR3 is built from 11 residues. CDR3 protein: CASSVGDEQFF. As DNA, the CDR3 is TGTGCCAGCAGTGTCGGGGATGAGCAGTTCTTC.

The chain carries TRBV28 and TRBJ2-1; D is possibly TRBD1 (5 bases). CDR1 is MDHEN, CDR2 SYDVKM, per germline. Trimming cost V 5 bases and J 6 bases, with 14 bases left between them. CDR3 length equals 14 residues. CDR3 sequence reads: CASSTLRGGNEQFF. CDR3 nucleotides: TGTGCCAGCAGTACCCTTAGGGGTGGCAATGAGCAGTTCTTC.

J is TRBJ2-1 and V is TRBV7-6; D remains unclear. This CDR3 has 16 residues. The germline gives CDR1 SGHVS, CDR2 FNYEAQ. Trimming stripped 1 base from V and 0 bases from J, with 10 bases between. In DNA form, the CDR3 reads TGTGCCAGCAGCTTAGTTGCGGTAAGCTCCTACAATGAGCAGTTCTTC. Residues: CASSLVAVSSYNEQFF.

This clone has more than one count but fewer than ten. The V and J genes are TRBV6-5 and TRBJ1-4; D uncertain. Per germline, CDR1 MNHEY and CDR2 SVGAGI. V gave up 0 bases and J gave up 7 bases, with 12 bases separating them. This CDR3 comprises 15 residues. CDR3 nucleotide sequence: TGTGCCAGCAGTTACTCCGTGTTTGGTATTGAAAAACTGTTTTTT. Translation gives CASSYSVFGIEKLFF.

The sample holds a few counts of this clone. The genes are TRBV7-8 and TRBJ2-5; 10 bases fit TRBD1. This CDR3 contains 16 residues. Germline V gene lookup returns CDR1 SGHVS and CDR2 FQNEAQ. The V gene end was trimmed by 5 bases and the J gene end by 1 base; junction bases not matched to a gene: 7. CDR3 protein: CASSPADRGVQETQYF. The CDR3, as DNA: TGTGCCAGCAGCCCAGCGGACAGGGGGGTCCAAGAGACCCAGTACTTC.

The V and J genes are TRBV29-1 and TRBJ2-1, with 14 positions matching TRBD2. This CDR3 spans 14 amino acids. Germline loops: CDR1 SQVTM, CDR2 ANQGSEA. V lost 6 bases to trimming and J lost 10 bases; unmatched junction nucleotides: 8. CDR3 loop: CSVAGTSGGGEQFF. CDR3 in DNA: TGCAGCGTCGCCGGGACTAGCGGGGGAGGAGAGCAGTTCTTC.

This chain links TRBV4-1 with TRBJ2-7, with a possible D match to TRBD2 (5 bases). Germline CDR1 is MGHRA and CDR2 is YSYEKL. The CDR3 runs 15 residues. The V end was cut by 1 base, the J end by 2 bases, with 12 bases between. For the CDR3, the DNA is TGCGCCAGCAGCCAAGCCCTAGCATCGACCTACGAGCAGTACTTC. Its translation is CASSQALASTYEQYF.

The chain recombines TRBV4-1 with TRBJ2-1; the D is unclear. The CDR3 is made up of 16 amino acids. CDR1 and CDR2 from the germline V gene are MGHRA and YSYEKL. Trimming took 0 bases from V and 4 from J, leaving 13 bases between them. The CDR3 nucleotides read TGCGCCAGCAGCCAAGATGCAGTTCAGCTTTACAATGAGCAGTTCTTC. It yields the protein CASSQDAVQLYNEQFF.

This clone was counted many times. J is TRBJ2-2 and V is TRBV9, with no clear D. Trimming pared 4 bases from V and 6 bases from J, leaving 7 bases between. The germline V gene encodes CDR1 SGDLS and CDR2 YYNGEE. This CDR3 has 12 amino acids. The CDR3: CASSPFAGELFF. CDR3 bases: TGTGCCAGCAGCCCATTCGCCGGGGAGCTGTTTTTT. The variable domain in full, with the rest retrieved from reference TRBV9 and TRBJ2-2, is DSGVTQTPKHLITATGQRVTLRCSPRSGDLSVYWYQQSLDQGLQFLIQYYNGEERAKGNILERFSAQQFPDLHSELNLSSLELGDSALYFCASSPFAGELFFGEGSRLTVL.

V usage is TRBV29-1 and J usage is TRBJ2-7; TRBD1 is a possible D gene (6 bases). Per germline, CDR1 SQVTM and CDR2 ANQGSEA. Trimming removed 2 bases at V and 2 bases at J, with 10 bases between. The CDR3 covers 13 residues. The CDR3 protein is CSVERDTPYEQYF. The CDR3 DNA reads as TGCAGCGTTGAAAGGGACACCCCCTACGAGCAGTACTTC.

The chain is built from TRBV29-1 and TRBJ2-3; D uncertain. V lost 3 bases and J lost 1, with 8 bases in between. This CDR3 has 13 residues. The germline V gene has CDR1 SQVTM and CDR2 ANQGSEA. Here the CDR3 DNA reads TGCAGCGTTGAGGGCCCCCGCACAGATACGCAGTATTTT. This sequence encodes CSVEGPRTDTQYF.

J is TRBJ2-7 and V is TRBV5-1, with unresolved D. This CDR3 has 13 amino acids. In germline, CDR1 is SGHRS, CDR2 YFSETQ. V lost 0 bases to trimming and J lost 2 bases, with 6 bases between them. CDR3 amino acids: CASSLAVTYEQYF. In nucleotides, the CDR3 is TGCGCCAGCAGCTTGGCGGTAACCTACGAGCAGTACTTC.

This chain links TRBV29-1 with TRBJ1-1; tentative D call: TRBD1 (6 bases). CDR3 size: 13 residues. The ends were cut back, 7 bases at V and 4 bases at J, with 16 bases in the middle. Germline CDR1 and CDR2: SQVTM and ANQGSEA. The CDR3, as DNA: TGCAGCGCGTCACAGGGAACGATCACTGAAGCTTTCTTT. Translated, it gives CSASQGTITEAFF.

Turning to this clone: The sample contains more than one DNA sequence encoding this CDR3. This sequence joins TRBV27 and TRBJ2-3, with D hard to call. CDR1 and CDR2 (germline): MNHEY, SMNVEV (reference sequence). Trimming removed 3 bases from V and 1 base from J, with 2 bases in between. The CDR3 has 12 residues. The CDR3 nucleotides read TGTGCCAGCAGTTTGGGCACAGATACGCAGTATTTT. Translating gives CASSLGTDTQYF.

This sequence joins TRBV7-6 and TRBJ1-5; 7 positions match TRBD1. This CDR3 has 15 residues. J gave up 0 bases and V 5 bases, and 4 bases lay outside the gene matches. CDR1 and CDR2 (germline): SGHVS, FNYEAQ. CDR3 in amino acids: CASSLTGFSNQPQHF. The DNA for the CDR3 is TGTGCCAGCAGCCTGACAGGGTTTAGCAATCAGCCCCAGCATTTT.

This chain connects TRBV7-9 to TRBJ2-1; 11 nucleotides match TRBD2. Germline V gene lookup returns CDR1 SEHNR and CDR2 FQNEAQ (reference sequence). The CDR3 extends over 16 amino acids. V was pared by 4 bases and J by 8 bases, with 10 bases of the junction left unmatched. For the CDR3, the DNA is TGTGCCAGCAGCTCTTTAGCGGGAGGGCCAGGCGATGAGCAGTTCTTC. It yields the protein CASSSLAGGPGDEQFF. The full variable domain, with the rest looked up from reference TRBV7-9 and TRBJ2-1, is DTGVSQNPRHKITKRGQNVTFRCDPISEHNRLYWYRQTLGQGPEFLTYFQNEAQLEKSRLLSDRFSAERPKGSFSTLEIQRTEQGDSAMYLCASSSLAGGPGDEQFFGPGTRLTVL.

The rearrangement links TRBV7-9 to TRBJ2-5; perhaps TRBD1 as D (5 bases). V was cut by 0 bases and J by 0 bases, with 8 bases left in between. The CDR3 totals 15 residues. CDR1 is SEHNR and CDR2 is FQNEAQ in the germline V gene (reference sequence). The CDR3 sequence is CASSLAPGYQETQYF. Written as DNA, the CDR3 is TGTGCCAGCAGCTTAGCGCCAGGGTACCAAGAGACCCAGTACTTC.

This chain links TRBV5-1 with TRBJ2-7; the D gene is possibly TRBD2 (6 bases). Germline V gene sequence: CDR1 SGHRS, CDR2 YFSETQ. CDR3 length equals 12 residues. Trimming removed 4 bases from V and 7 bases from J, with 12 bases in between. The CDR3 sequence is CASSPGTFEQYF. The CDR3, as DNA: TGCGCCAGCAGCCCCGGGACTTTTGAGCAGTACTTC.

The chain links TRBV7-9 to TRBJ2-5; possibly TRBD1 for D (6 bases). V was pared by 5 bases and J by 3 bases, with 16 bases between. The CDR3 extends over 15 amino acids. The germline V gene has CDR1 SEHNR and CDR2 FQNEAQ (reference sequence). The CDR3 here is CASSPSFGQKETQYF. CDR3 DNA: TGTGCCAGCAGCCCCTCATTCGGACAGAAAGAGACCCAGTACTTC.

Concerning this clone itself: Other DNA sequences from this sample encode an identical CDR3 as well. This chain connects TRBV29-1 to TRBJ2-7; D call uncertain. Trimming shortened V by 0 bases and J by 3 bases, and 6 bases separated the two germline ends. Germline loops: CDR1 SQVTM, CDR2 ANQGSEA. The CDR3 length is 12 residues. The CDR3 loop is CSVEERDYEQYF. Written as DNA, the CDR3 is TGCAGCGTTGAAGAGCGAGACTACGAGCAGTACTTC.